These 27 T cell receptor beta chains came from one sample sequenced in a study of Ad26.COV2.S vaccination and SARS-CoV-2 variants. Some clones are missing from TCRdb's copy, which holds only in-frame ones; the method was immunoSEQ multiplex PCR. Counted here are fewer than 400,000 clones, less than 90% occurring once; the ten biggest clones make up roughly 3.5%. Indicated treatment: some 20 received Ad26.COV2.S at low or high dose, single or two shots; 5 received placebo; per-sample allocation not given. Sampling happened 63 days after the first vaccine or placebo injection. This specimen consisted of peripheral blood, obtained in a trial of Ad26.COV2.S vaccine versus placebo. Receptors were obtained from a person between 18 and 60 years old who received the Ad26.COV2.S COVID-19 vaccine or a placebo.

The chain recombines TRBV19 with TRBJ1-1; 9 bases map to TRBD1. CDR1 is LNHDA and CDR2 is SQIVND in the germline V gene (reference sequence). The junction had 7 bases not matched to a gene; V was cut back by 10 bases and J by 1 base. The CDR3 length is 14 residues. CDR3 DNA sequence: TGTGCCACCAGGACAGGGGAACGGAACACTGAAGCTTTCTTT. Protein product: CATRTGERNTEAFF.

The gene calls are TRBV12-3 or TRBV12-4 and TRBJ1-4; weak D call: TRBD1 (5 bases). This CDR3 is built from 13 residues. Trimming removed 6 bases at V and 5 bases at J, with 10 bases between. CDR3 region: CASRQGANEKLFF. The CDR3 coding sequence is TGTGCCAGCAGGCAAGGGGCGAATGAAAAACTGTTTTTT.

In its sample, this clone was seen a few times. V is TRBV21-1 and J is TRBJ1-1. TRBV21-1 is tagged as a pseudogene. The CDR3 runs to 14 residues. CDR3 in amino acids: CASSTRRDGTEAFF. In nucleotides, the CDR3 is TGTGCCAGCAGCACCCGAAGGGACGGCACTGAAGCTTTCTTT.

The chain uses TRBV2 and TRBJ1-6; possible D gene TRBD1, 5 bases. The CDR3 is 13 amino acids. Germline CDR1 is SNHLY and CDR2 is FYNNEI. Trimming left V 9 bases short and J 5 bases short, with 11 bases between. The CDR3 reads CASRQPDNSPLHF. The CDR3, as DNA: TGTGCCAGTCGACAGCCAGATAATTCACCCCTCCACTTT.

This sequence joins TRBV10-1 and TRBJ1-1, with unresolved D. The CDR3 is 14 residues long. CDR1 is WNHNN and CDR2 is SYGVQD in the germline V gene (reference sequence). V shed 3 bases and J shed 3 bases, with 11 bases lying between them. Here the CDR3 DNA reads TGCGCCAGCAGTGAAGAGATCTCGGACACTGAAGCTTTCTTT. Translating it yields CASSEEISDTEAFF.

The chain carries TRBV7-9 and TRBJ1-4; weak D call: TRBD1 (5 bases). V was pared by 5 bases and J by 3 bases, with 10 bases between. The CDR3 extends over 14 amino acids. From germline, CDR1 is SEHNR and CDR2 FQNEAQ (reference sequence). DNA of the CDR3: TGTGCCAGCAGCGTGGGACCGTCTAATGAAAAACTGTTTTTT. As protein: CASSVGPSNEKLFF.

This chain joins TRBV11-3 and TRBJ2-1; either TRBD1 or TRBD2 may fit D (5 bases each). V was trimmed by 5 bases and J by 8 bases, leaving 13 bases between them. The CDR3 spans 13 residues. Germline V gene data show CDR1 as SGHNT and CDR2 as YENEEA. The CDR3 spells CASSTREGDEQFF. The DNA for the CDR3 is TGTGCCAGCAGCACTAGGGAAGGGGATGAGCAGTTCTTC.

The chain recombines TRBV5-1 with TRBJ1-4; 8 positions agree with TRBD1. J lost 5 bases, V lost 3 bases, and 3 bases had no gene match. The CDR3 contains 14 residues. CDR1 is SGHRS, CDR2 YFSETQ, per germline. This chain's CDR3 is CASSSTGENEKLFF. The CDR3 region has the DNA TGCGCCAGCAGCTCGACAGGGGAGAATGAAAAACTGTTTTTT.

The chain employs TRBV7-2 and TRBJ2-5; maybe TRBD1 (6 bases). The germline CDR1 and CDR2 sequences are SGHTA and FQGNSA. Trimming removed 5 bases from V and 5 bases from J, with 15 bases in between. The CDR3 sequence is 14 residues long. CDR3 in DNA: TGTGCCAGCAGCCGGGACAATTCCCAGGAGACCCAGTACTTC. It codes for CASSRDNSQETQYF.

The chain joins TRBV11-2 to TRBJ1-2, with a possible D match to TRBD1 (5 bases). This CDR3 comprises 13 residues. Germline V gene sequence: CDR1 SGHAT, CDR2 FQNNGV. The V and J ends lost 11 bases and 6 bases respectively, with 19 bases between them. The CDR3 sequence is CAVRALANDGYTF. CDR3 bases: TGTGCCGTCAGGGCCCTTGCAAACGATGGCTACACCTTC.

The chain links TRBV7-9 to TRBJ1-1; no clear D. Trimming took off 6 bases at V and 0 bases at J, with 5 bases between the two ends. CDR1 SEHNR and CDR2 FQNEAQ come from the germline V gene (reference sequence). The CDR3 has 12 residues. The CDR3 sequence is CASRLMNTEAFF. CDR3 nucleotides: TGTGCCAGCAGGTTGATGAACACTGAAGCTTTCTTT.

This chain links TRBV11-1 with TRBJ1-1; TRBD1 matches at 8 bases. V shed 6 bases, J shed 5 bases, and the junction held 14 bases outside the gene matches. Germline-derived CDR1 and CDR2 are SGHAT and FQDESV (reference sequence). This CDR3 is built from 16 residues. The CDR3 spells CASRRQGRALGTEAFF. The CDR3, as DNA: TGTGCCAGCAGACGACAGGGGCGCGCCCTTGGGACTGAAGCTTTCTTT. The whole variable domain, remainder taken from reference TRBV11-1 and TRBJ1-1, is EAEVAQSPRYKITEKSQAVAFWCDPISGHATLYWYRQILGQGPELLVQFQDESVVDDSQLPKDRFSAERLKGVDSTLKIQPAELGDSAMYLCASRRQGRALGTEAFFGQGTRLTVV.

The V call is TRBV9, the J call TRBJ2-7; no clear D. Germline-derived CDR1 and CDR2 are SGDLS and YYNGEE. There are 13 residues in the CDR3. Trimming took 4 bases from V and 5 from J, leaving 13 bases between them. CDR3 residues: CASSLWGAHEQYF. The DNA of the CDR3 is TGTGCCAGCAGCCTCTGGGGTGCCCACGAGCAGTACTTC.

This rearrangement joins TRBV12-3 or TRBV12-4 to TRBJ2-7; tentatively, D is TRBD1 (5 bases). This CDR3 region has 13 residues. The V end lost 4 bases, the J end lost 1 base, and 8 bases lay between the germline ends. CDR3 residues: CASSWGLSYEQYF. For the CDR3, the DNA is TGTGCCAGCAGTTGGGGCCTTTCCTACGAGCAGTACTTC.

V usage is TRBV5-6 and J usage is TRBJ2-2, with D maybe TRBD1 (6 bases). This CDR3 is built from 15 residues. Germline CDR1 and CDR2: SGHDT and YYEEEE. Trimming took off 2 bases at V and 4 bases at J, with 12 bases between the two ends. CDR3 DNA: TGTGCCAGCAGCTTATGGGCAGGGGCCACCGGGGAGCTGTTTTTT. Protein product: CASSLWAGATGELFF.

The chain recombines TRBV6-2 or TRBV6-3 with TRBJ2-7; D perhaps matches TRBD2 (7 bases). V was pared by 6 bases and J by 5 bases, with 17 bases between. Germline CDR1 and CDR2: MNHEY and SVGEGT. CDR3 size: 14 residues. The CDR3 sequence is CASSLVGGPNEQYF. CDR3 bases: TGTGCCAGCAGCCTCGTGGGGGGGCCCAACGAGCAGTACTTC.

V gene TRBV2 combines with J gene TRBJ2-2; perhaps TRBD2 as D (5 bases). From germline, CDR1 is SNHLY and CDR2 FYNNEI. The CDR3 contains 13 residues. V dropped 7 bases and J dropped 4 bases, with 10 bases sitting between them. CDR3 DNA sequence: TGTGCCAGCAAACTAGTTGGCACCGGGGAGCTGTTTTTT. This codes for CASKLVGTGELFF.

This CDR3 reads CASSSDRLSYEQYF. The CDR3 bases are TGTGCCAGCAGCTCTGACAGGCTCTCCTACGAGCAGTACTTC. This chain links TRBV6-6 with TRBJ2-7; D is possibly TRBD1 (6 bases). V gave up 6 bases and J gave up 0 bases, with 12 bases separating them. The CDR3 spans 14 residues. The V gene's germline CDR1 is MNHNY and CDR2 SVGAGI (reference sequence).

The J gene is TRBJ2-7, the V gene TRBV27; 9 positions match TRBD2. In germline, CDR1 is MNHEY, CDR2 SMNVEV (reference sequence). Trimming cost V 7 bases and J 0 bases; bases outside gene matches: 4. This CDR3 comprises 14 residues. CDR3 amino acids: CASNVAGASYEQYF. The CDR3 nucleotides read TGTGCCAGCAACGTAGCGGGAGCCTCCTACGAGCAGTACTTC.

V and J are TRBV19 and TRBJ1-1; unclear D gene. The CDR3 extends over 13 amino acids. The V gene's germline CDR1 is LNHDA and CDR2 SQIVND (reference sequence). V was clipped by 5 bases and J by 1 base, with 8 bases between them. The DNA of the CDR3 is TGTGCCAGTAGTCCCGACGGGAACACTGAAGCTTTCTTT. Its translation is CASSPDGNTEAFF.

The CDR3 protein is CASSLDLCRDRVPIYGYTF. For the CDR3, the DNA is TGTGCCAGCAGCTTAGACCTATGTCGGGACAGGGTGCCCATTTATGGCTACACCTTC. This chain joins TRBV11-3 and TRBJ1-2, with 9 bases aligning to TRBD1. The CDR3 contains 19 residues. Germline CDR1 SGHNT, CDR2 YENEEA. V gave up 0 bases and J gave up 5 bases; unmatched junction bases: 16. The full variable domain, with the rest looked up from reference TRBV11-3 and TRBJ1-2, is EAGVVQSPRYKIIEKKQPVAFWCNPISGHNTLYWYLQNLGQGPELLIRYENEEAVDDSQLPKDRFSAERLKGVDSTLKIQPAELGDSAVYLCASSLDLCRDRVPIYGYTFGSGTRLTVV.

This clone was seen a single time. The V call is TRBV5-1, the J call TRBJ2-5, with D uncertain. The CDR3 consists of 14 residues. With 0 bases removed from V and 0 bases from J, the gap between germline ends came to 6 bases. Germline values: CDR1 SGHRS, CDR2 YFSETQ. CDR3 region: CASSLEANQETQYF. CDR3 sequence (DNA): TGCGCCAGCAGCTTGGAGGCCAACCAAGAGACCCAGTACTTC.

This clone has more than one count but fewer than ten. V is TRBV7-9 and J is TRBJ1-6; the D is unclear. Germline-derived CDR1 and CDR2 are SEHNR and FQNEAQ (reference sequence). The CDR3 runs 16 residues. V gave up 4 bases and J gave up 0 bases, with 10 bases separating them. In DNA form, the CDR3 reads TGTGCCAGCAGCTCTCACAGAAGCTCCTATAATTCACCCCTCCACTTT. As protein: CASSSHRSSYNSPLHF. The full variable domain, completed using reference TRBV7-9 and TRBJ1-6, is DTGVSQNPRHKITKRGQNVTFRCDPISEHNRLYWYRQTLGQGPEFLTYFQNEAQLEKSRLLSDRFSAERPKGSFSTLEIQRTEQGDSAMYLCASSSHRSSYNSPLHFGNGTRLTVT.

Concerning this clone: The same CDR3 is also encoded by other DNA sequences in this sample. CDR3 protein: CASSGQGNTEAFF. The CDR3 DNA is TGTGCCAGCAGCGGACAGGGAAACACTGAAGCTTTCTTT. The chain uses TRBV7-2 and TRBJ1-1; TRBD1 matches 8 bases. The CDR3 runs to 13 residues. The J segment lost 2 bases and the V segment lost 5 bases, leaving 1 base of the junction unmatched. The germline V gene has CDR1 SGHTA and CDR2 FQGNSA. Variable domain in full (rest from reference TRBV7-2 and TRBJ1-1): GAGVSQSPSNKVTEKGKDVELRCDPISGHTALYWYRQSLGQGLEFLIYFQGNSAPDKSGLPSDRFSAERTGGSVSTLTIQRTQQEDSAVYLCASSGQGNTEAFFGQGTRLTVV.

V gene TRBV7-8 combines with J gene TRBJ2-7; D is unresolved. Deletions cut 2 bases from V and 0 bases from J, with 14 bases between. The CDR3 has 16 residues. Germline loops: CDR1 SGHVS, CDR2 FQNEAQ. CDR3 residues: CASSLWPIDGSYEQYF. The CDR3 coding sequence is TGTGCCAGCAGCTTATGGCCCATAGACGGCTCCTACGAGCAGTACTTC.

The chain employs TRBV6-2 or TRBV6-3 and TRBJ1-5; 9 bases match TRBD1. The V and J ends lost 2 bases and 5 bases, in that order; junction bases with no gene match: 10. Germline assignment: CDR1 MNHEY and CDR2 SVGEGT. The CDR3 contains 17 residues. The CDR3 sequence: CASSYPGQGDGDQPQHF. The DNA of the CDR3 is TGTGCCAGCAGTTACCCGGGACAGGGAGACGGGGATCAGCCCCAGCATTTT.

Points on this clone: One end of the junction varies from germline; a read error may be responsible. The genes are TRBV14 and TRBJ2-7; D gene ambiguous. The germline V gene encodes CDR1 SGHDN and CDR2 FVKESK. CDR3 size: 15 residues. This CDR3 reads CAGSPQDLSSYEQYF. In nucleotides, the CDR3 is TGTGCCGGCAGCCCGCAAGACCTCAGTTCGTACGAGCAGTACTTC.